This entry concerns a single T cell receptor beta chain. Some clones are missing from TCRdb's copy, which holds only in-frame ones; the method was immunoSEQ multiplex PCR. The data hold almost 30,000 clones, with 85% to 90% observed a single time. The record originates from a study of PD-1 and CTLA-4 blockade in melanoma. Germline V gene lookup returns CDR1 MNHEY and CDR2 SVGAGI. The CDR3 has 14 amino acids. V lost 2 bases, J lost 5 bases, and 6 bases stayed unmatched. J is TRBJ2-7 and V is TRBV6-5, with 7 bases that match TRBD2. The TCR sequence derives from a human donor with melanoma. Material: CD8+ T cells from peripheral blood, obtained before anti-PD-1 treatment. The CDR3 here is CASSYREGLHEQYF. The CDR3 DNA is TGTGCCAGCAGTTACAGGGAGGGTCTCCACGAGCAGTACTTC.